This TCR beta chain was obtained from a study of blood T cell repertoires in COVID-19. About the study: PBMCs, B-cell-depleted T cells, or T cells were the source of the cDNA or gDNA that made up the material.

TCRdb's table, derived via immunoSEQ multiplex PCR, lists solely in-frame clones and lacks some. Among about 280,000 clones listed, roughly 80% were seen once. This clone was found once. Per germline, CDR1 LNHDA and CDR2 SQIVND (reference sequence). V was trimmed by 5 bases and J by 6 bases, leaving 16 bases between them. CDR3 length: 14 amino acids. Exposed enrollees had met someone with a PCR-confirmed or clinician-diagnosed COVID-19 case at some point within the 2 weeks before study entry. The source is a man between 35 and 55 years old who had been exposed to COVID-19. This chain uses TRBV19 with TRBJ1-2, with a tentative D call TRBD1 (5 bases). Material for sequencing was PBMCs or T cells enriched from blood (not recorded which). CDR3 DNA sequence: TGTGCCAGTAGTCCGGGACGGGAGCTCCATGGCTACACCTTC. Its protein is CASSPGRELHGYTF.